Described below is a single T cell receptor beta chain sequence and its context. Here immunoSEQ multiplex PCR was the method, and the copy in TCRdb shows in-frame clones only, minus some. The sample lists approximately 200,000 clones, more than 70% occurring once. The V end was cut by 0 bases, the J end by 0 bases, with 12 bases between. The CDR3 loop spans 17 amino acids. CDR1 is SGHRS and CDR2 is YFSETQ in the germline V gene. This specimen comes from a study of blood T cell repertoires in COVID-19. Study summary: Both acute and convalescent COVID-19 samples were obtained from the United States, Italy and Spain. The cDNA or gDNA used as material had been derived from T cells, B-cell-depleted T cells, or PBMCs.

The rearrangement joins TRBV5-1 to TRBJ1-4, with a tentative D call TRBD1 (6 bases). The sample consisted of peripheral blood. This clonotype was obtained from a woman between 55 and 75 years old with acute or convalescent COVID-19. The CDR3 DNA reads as TGCGCCAGCAGCTTGGATAGGGGGAGTGCAACTAATGAAAAACTGTTTTTT. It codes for CASSLDRGSATNEKLFF.